The 17 T cell receptor beta chains presented below share a single source sample, sequenced in a study of T-cell reconstitution after alpha-beta-depleted transplantation in children. Unique molecular identifiers were incorporated during preparation of the TCRbeta library. TCRdb re-called the PCR reads with MiXCR, one entry per CDR3 protein. The sample holds 450,000 to 600,000 distinct CDR3 sequences, about 11% seen once. The source was PBMCs, collected before TCRalphabeta/CD19-depleted stem cell transplant. These receptors were obtained from a child aged 2 to 10 with inherited bone marrow failure, due to receive a stem cell transplant.

CDR3 loop: CSVAMPLSDIQYF. The CDR3 region has the DNA TGCAGCGTTGCGATGCCCTTAAGCGACATTCAGTACTTC. The chain couples TRBV29-1 to TRBJ2-4; D is unresolved. The length of the CDR3 is 13 residues. The ends were cut back, 4 bases at V and 8 bases at J, with 15 bases in the middle. Looked up from germline, CDR1 is SQVTM and CDR2 is ANQGSEA.

This clonotype was recorded at least ten times. This chain's CDR3 is CASSQVIRSDGYTF. CDR3 coding DNA: TGCGCCAGCAGCCAAGTTATTAGGAGTGATGGCTACACCTTC. This chain links TRBV4-3 with TRBJ1-2; D unclear. The germline CDR1 and CDR2 sequences are LGHNA and YSLEER. The ends were cut back, 1 base at V and 6 bases at J, with 12 bases in the middle. This CDR3 has 14 residues.

This clonotype was detected ten times or more. This chain joins TRBV5-1 and TRBJ2-3; D might be TRBD2 (6 bases). Germline CDR1 SGHRS, CDR2 YFSETQ. Trimming removed 0 bases from V and 3 bases from J, with 14 bases in between. This CDR3 region has 16 residues. The CDR3 DNA reads TGCGCCAGCAGCTTGGAAGCGGGCTACGGTACAGATACGCAGTATTTT. It codes for CASSLEAGYGTDTQYF. Full variable domain (rest looked up from reference TRBV5-1 and TRBJ2-3): KAGVTQTPRYLIKTRGQQVTLSCSPISGHRSVSWYQQTPGQGLQFLFEYFSETQRNKGNFPGRFSGRQFSNSRSEMNVSTLELGDSALYLCASSLEAGYGTDTQYFGPGTRLTVL.

This clonotype has just a few counts. The rearrangement uses TRBV5-1 and TRBJ2-1, with D perhaps assigned TRBD1 or TRBD2 (5 bases each). This CDR3 contains 17 residues. V gave up 4 bases and J gave up 0 bases, with 17 bases separating them. Germline-derived CDR1 and CDR2 are SGHRS and YFSETQ. CDR3 residues: CASSPGPVSSSYNEQFF. DNA for the CDR3: TGCGCCAGCAGCCCGGGGCCGGTCTCAAGCTCCTACAATGAGCAGTTCTTC.

This clonotype was counted ten times or more. The rearrangement links TRBV5-1 to TRBJ2-5; TRBD1 matches 7 bases. The germline V gene has CDR1 SGHRS and CDR2 YFSETQ. The CDR3 has 14 residues. Trimming at V came to 0 bases and at J to 5 bases, leaving 4 bases not matched to a gene. The CDR3 DNA reads TGCGCCAGCAGCTTGGTAATACAGGGGGAGACCCAGTACTTC. Amino acids: CASSLVIQGETQYF.

This clonotype was counted ten times or more. This chain links TRBV28 with TRBJ2-3, with D tentatively TRBD2 (5 bases). CDR3 length: 14 residues. In germline, CDR1 is MDHEN, CDR2 SYDVKM. V dropped 5 bases and J dropped 8 bases, with 17 bases sitting between them. The CDR3: CASSLPSRAGTQYF. In nucleotides, the CDR3 is TGTGCCAGCAGTCTCCCTTCCCGGGCGGGTACGCAGTATTTT.

This clonotype appeared many times. The chain employs TRBV18 and TRBJ1-1; D is possibly TRBD1 (5 bases). V was pared by 3 bases and J by 2 bases, with 10 bases between. The V gene's germline CDR1 is KGHSH and CDR2 LQKENI. CDR3 size: 14 residues. The CDR3 DNA reads as TGTGCCAGCTCACCCAGGGCCTCAAACACTGAAGCTTTCTTT. Protein: CASSPRASNTEAFF.

In its sample, this clonotype was seen a few times. V and J are TRBV12-3 or TRBV12-4 and TRBJ2-1; D tentatively fits TRBD1 or TRBD2 (5 bases each). The CDR3 contains 13 residues. With 0 bases removed from V and 8 bases from J, the gap between germline ends came to 8 bases. The CDR3 sequence is CASSLARGYEQFF. The CDR3 nucleotides read TGTGCCAGCAGTTTAGCGAGGGGTTATGAGCAGTTCTTC.

This clonotype was counted many times. V gene TRBV4-3 combines with J gene TRBJ2-4, with 9 bases identical to TRBD2. The CDR3 consists of 14 residues. V was pared by 0 bases and J by 8 bases, with 2 bases of the junction left unmatched. CDR1 and CDR2 (germline): LGHNA, YSLEER. The CDR3 loop reads CASSQDPSGDIQYF. The CDR3 DNA sequence: TGCGCCAGCAGCCAAGATCCTAGCGGGGACATTCAGTACTTC.

This clonotype was seen many times. The CDR3 DNA sequence: TGTGCCAGCAGCCAAGAATGGGACTACGAGCAGTACTTC. Amino acid sequence: CASSQEWDYEQYF. The rearrangement links TRBV4-2 to TRBJ2-7; D unresolved. The germline V gene has CDR1 LGHNA and CDR2 YNFKEQ. CDR3 length: 13 residues. Trimming cost V 0 bases and J 3 bases, with 6 bases left between them.

This chain joins TRBV12-3 or TRBV12-4 and TRBJ2-4; TRBD1 aligns across 9 bases. The CDR3 contains 16 residues. The V and J ends lost 5 bases and 0 bases, in that order; junction bases with no gene match: 5. The CDR3 protein is CASSPDRGSAKNIQYF. The CDR3 nucleotides read TGTGCCAGCAGTCCTGACAGGGGGTCAGCCAAAAACATTCAGTACTTC.

In its sample, this clonotype was seen many times. This chain uses TRBV29-1 with TRBJ1-2; the D gene is possibly TRBD1 (5 bases). This CDR3 contains 14 residues. Per germline, CDR1 SQVTM and CDR2 ANQGSEA. V was cut by 6 bases and J by 3 bases, with 17 bases left in between. This chain's CDR3 is CSVGWLGVDYGYTF. CDR3 DNA sequence: TGCAGCGTCGGCTGGTTGGGGGTGGACTATGGCTACACCTTC.

This clonotype was observed many times. This rearrangement joins TRBV5-5 to TRBJ2-2; tentatively, D is TRBD2 (5 bases). The CDR3 is 15 amino acids. Germline V gives CDR1 SGHKS, CDR2 YYEKEE (reference sequence). V dropped 2 bases and J dropped 4 bases, with 12 bases sitting between them. Written as DNA, the CDR3 is TGTGCCAGCAGCTTCGTGTGGGAGAGCACCGGGGAGCTGTTTTTT. It encodes CASSFVWESTGELFF.

This clonotype has a handful of counts. J is TRBJ2-7 and V is TRBV6-5; 7 bases match TRBD1. Trimming took 0 bases from V and 0 from J; bases not matched to a gene: 8. The CDR3 has 17 residues. Germline loops: CDR1 MNHEY, CDR2 SVGAGI. For the CDR3, the DNA is TGTGCCAGCAGTTACTCCTTTTCTGGGACAGACTCCTACGAGCAGTACTTC. It translates to CASSYSFSGTDSYEQYF.

This clonotype occurred many times. The chain has TRBV5-1 and TRBJ2-1; possible D gene TRBD1, 6 bases. CDR1 SGHRS and CDR2 YFSETQ come from the germline V gene. The CDR3 has 12 residues. Trimming removed 4 bases at V and 15 bases at J, with 17 bases between. DNA for the CDR3: TGCGCCAGCAGCCAAACAGGGTGGGGTCCGTTCTTC. The encoded protein is CASSQTGWGPFF.

In this sample, this clonotype turned up a few times. The rearrangement links TRBV20-1 to TRBJ2-3, with 8 nucleotides matching TRBD2. After removal of 1 base from V and 6 bases from J, the junction contained 6 bases not matched to a gene. Germline V CDR1 and CDR2: DFQATT, SNEGSKA (reference sequence). The CDR3 extends over 14 amino acids. This CDR3 reads CSARVEREFDTQYF. The CDR3 bases are TGCAGTGCTAGAGTCGAGCGGGAGTTTGATACGCAGTATTTT.

Points on this clonotype: A single base separates this from a much larger clone, so it may be a read error. V is TRBV6-1 and J is TRBJ2-3; possibly TRBD2 for D (5 bases). Between the trimmed V and J ends, which lost 4 bases and 1 base, there was a span of 9 bases. This CDR3 comprises 14 residues. Germline CDR1 reads MNHNS; CDR2 reads SASEGT. The CDR3 spells CASSADYCTDTQYF. The CDR3 region has the DNA TGTGCCAGCAGTGCCGACTATTGCACAGATACGCAGTATTTT.